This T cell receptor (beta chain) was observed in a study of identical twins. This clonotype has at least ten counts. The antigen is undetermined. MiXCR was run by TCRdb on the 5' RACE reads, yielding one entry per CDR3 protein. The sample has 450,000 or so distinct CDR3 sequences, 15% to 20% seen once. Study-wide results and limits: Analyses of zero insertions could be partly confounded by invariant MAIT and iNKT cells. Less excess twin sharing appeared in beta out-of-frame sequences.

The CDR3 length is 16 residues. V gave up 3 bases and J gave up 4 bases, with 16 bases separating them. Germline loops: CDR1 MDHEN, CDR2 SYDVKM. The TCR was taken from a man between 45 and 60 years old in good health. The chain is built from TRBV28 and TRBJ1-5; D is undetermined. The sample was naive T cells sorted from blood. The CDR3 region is CASSLLAEVLNQPQHF. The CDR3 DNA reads TGTGCCAGCAGTTTGCTGGCAGAAGTCCTTAATCAGCCCCAGCATTTT. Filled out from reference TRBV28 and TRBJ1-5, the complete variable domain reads DVKVTQSSRYLVKRTGEKVFLECVQDMDHENMFWYRQDPGLGLRLIYFSYDVKMKEKGDIPEGYSVSREKKERFSLILESASTNQTSMYLCASSLLAEVLNQPQHFGDGTRLSIL.